The 9 T cell receptor beta chains listed next were all sequenced from one sample in a study of PD-1 blockade in mismatch repair-deficient tumors. Libraries were prepared by immunoSEQ multiplex PCR; TCRdb keeps only in-frame clonotypes and omits some of them. The data contain roughly 130,000 clones, approximately 91% of them singletons. Sequences were derived from peripheral blood, sampled 72 weeks after starting pembrolizumab. These receptors were obtained from an adult with mismatch repair-deficient cancer.

The CDR3 sequence: CASSLRQGGREQYF. The CDR3, as DNA: TGTGCCAGCAGTTTAAGACAGGGTGGTCGCGAGCAGTACTTC. The genes are TRBV27 and TRBJ2-7, with 7 nucleotides matching TRBD1. The CDR3 is 14 residues long. Germline V gene lookup returns CDR1 MNHEY and CDR2 SMNVEV (reference sequence). The J segment lost 6 bases and the V segment lost 2 bases, leaving 7 bases of the junction unmatched.

The chain recombines TRBV27 with TRBJ2-7, with a weak D call TRBD1 (6 bases). Germline V gene data show CDR1 as MNHEY and CDR2 as SMNVEV (reference sequence). Trimming shortened V by 6 bases and J by 2 bases, and 14 bases separated the two germline ends. This CDR3 has 14 amino acids. The CDR3 coding sequence is TGTGCCAGCAGATCCGGGACACGTACCTACGAGCAGTACTTC. The encoded protein is CASRSGTRTYEQYF.

The rearrangement links TRBV11-3 to TRBJ2-7, with D possibly TRBD2 on 6 matching bases. CDR3 length: 15 amino acids. Germline V gives CDR1 SGHNT, CDR2 YENEEA. Trimming took off 3 bases at V and 1 base at J, with 13 bases between the two ends. CDR3 bases: TGTGCCAGCAGCTTTGGGCAGGGAGGATCCTACGAGCAGTACTTC. It codes for CASSFGQGGSYEQYF.

The chain employs TRBV10-2 and TRBJ2-7; D is perhaps TRBD1 (6 bases). This CDR3 spans 14 amino acids. V was shortened by 1 base and J by 1 base, with 8 bases between the two germline ends. From germline, CDR1 is WSHSY and CDR2 SAAADI. Here the CDR3 DNA reads TGCGCCAGCAGTGAGTGGGGGCCTTCCTACGAGCAGTACTTC. It is translated as CASSEWGPSYEQYF.

This chain uses TRBV19 with TRBJ2-1; TRBD2 matches 13 bases. CDR1 is LNHDA, CDR2 SQIVND, per germline (reference sequence). The CDR3 sequence is 16 residues long. V dropped 5 bases and J dropped 0; count of bases not matched to a gene: 1. CDR3 sequence (DNA): TGTGCCAGTAGTCGGACTAGCGGGAGCTCCTACAATGAGCAGTTCTTC. As protein: CASSRTSGSSYNEQFF.

CDR3 DNA sequence: TGTGCCAGCAGCCTTGGGTTTAGATCTGAGCAGTTCTTC. It codes for CASSLGFRSEQFF. This rearrangement joins TRBV6-5 to TRBJ2-1, with D unresolved. The germline gives CDR1 MNHEY, CDR2 SVGAGI. V lost 6 bases, J lost 9 bases, and 15 bases lay in between. This CDR3 has 13 amino acids.

This clone was seen a handful of times. DNA for the CDR3: TGTGCCAGCAGCTTAGGAGGGGACTACGAGCAGTACTTC. Translation: CASSLGGDYEQYF. The chain recombines TRBV7-9 with TRBJ2-7, with D possibly called TRBD1 or TRBD2 (5 bases each). V lost 1 base, J lost 3 bases, and 7 bases lay in between. The CDR3 length is 13 residues. The germline CDR1 and CDR2 sequences are SEHNR and FQNEAQ (reference sequence). The whole variable domain, remainder taken from reference TRBV7-9 and TRBJ2-7, is DTGVSQNPRHKITKRGQNVTFRCDPISEHNRLYWYRQTLGQGPEFLTYFQNEAQLEKSRLLSDRFSAERPKGSFSTLEIQRTEQGDSAMYLCASSLGGDYEQYFGPGTRLTVT.

The J gene is TRBJ1-1, the V gene TRBV5-1; D remains unclear. The CDR3 length is 14 residues. Trimming cost V 0 bases and J 3 bases, with 9 bases left between them. Per the germline V gene, CDR1 is SGHRS and CDR2 is YFSETQ. The CDR3, as DNA: TGCGCCAGCAGCTTGGCCTTGGGGTACACTGAAGCTTTCTTT. Translating gives CASSLALGYTEAFF. Variable domain in full (rest from reference TRBV5-1 and TRBJ1-1): KAGVTQTPRYLIKTRGQQVTLSCSPISGHRSVSWYQQTPGQGLQFLFEYFSETQRNKGNFPGRFSGRQFSNSRSEMNVSTLELGDSALYLCASSLALGYTEAFFGQGTRLTVV.

Details on this clone: In the same sample, other DNA sequences code for this CDR3. The chain employs TRBV6-5 and TRBJ1-1; the match to TRBD1 covers 7 bases. CDR3 length: 14 amino acids. Unmatched junction bases numbered 2, after V lost 0 bases and J lost 4 bases. Germline V gene data show CDR1 as MNHEY and CDR2 as SVGAGI. The chain's CDR3 is CASSYSPGGTEAFF. The CDR3 DNA follows: TGTGCCAGCAGTTACTCTCCAGGGGGCACTGAAGCTTTCTTT.